Many counts were recorded for the clone carrying this TCR beta chain. The antigen is unknown. TCRdb redid the calling of the reads with MiXCR, one entry per CDR3 protein. The sample shows around 70,000 distinct CDR3 sequences, 4% of them seen only once. This sample is part of a study of T cell repertoires in cytomegalovirus infection. At the level of the study: It can be stated that public TCR beta signatures indicated CMV infection as well as a matching HLA type. General study findings and limits: CMV carriers having the relevant HLA were flagged by cumulative public TCR beta family frequency. Ex vivo responses were dominated by HLA-C-restricted CMV-specific TCR beta clonotypes.

The CDR3 loop spans 14 amino acids. Germline CDR1 is LNHDA and CDR2 is SQIVND (reference sequence). V lost 6 bases and J 0 bases, leaving 11 bases between the germline ends. This TCR was sampled from a human donor in good health (CMV status not recorded). Some clones in this sample may be carry-over from other donors' samples. What was sequenced was PBMCs. The V gene is TRBV19, the J gene TRBJ1-2; D is possibly TRBD1 (6 bases). CDR3 protein: CASSGQSTNYGYTF. The CDR3 DNA reads TGTGCCAGTAGCGGACAGAGCACTAACTATGGCTACACCTTC.